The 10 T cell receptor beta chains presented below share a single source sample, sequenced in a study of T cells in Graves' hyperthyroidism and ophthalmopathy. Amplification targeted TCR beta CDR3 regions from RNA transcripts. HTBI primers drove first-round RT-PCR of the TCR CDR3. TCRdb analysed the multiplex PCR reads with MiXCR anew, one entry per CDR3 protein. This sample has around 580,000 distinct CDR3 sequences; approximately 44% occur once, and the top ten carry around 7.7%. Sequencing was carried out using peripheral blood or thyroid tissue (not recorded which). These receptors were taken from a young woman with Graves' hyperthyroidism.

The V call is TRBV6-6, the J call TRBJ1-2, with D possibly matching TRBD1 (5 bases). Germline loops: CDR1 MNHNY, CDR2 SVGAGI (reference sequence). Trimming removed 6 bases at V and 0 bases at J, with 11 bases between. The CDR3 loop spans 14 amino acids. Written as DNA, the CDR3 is TGTGCCAGCAGGTTAGCCAGGGCTAACTATGGCTACACCTTC. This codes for CASRLARANYGYTF.

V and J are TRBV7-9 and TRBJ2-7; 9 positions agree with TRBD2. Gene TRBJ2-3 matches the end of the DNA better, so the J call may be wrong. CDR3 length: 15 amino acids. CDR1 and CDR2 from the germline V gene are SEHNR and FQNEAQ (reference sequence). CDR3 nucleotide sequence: TGTGCCAGCAGCTCATTACTAGCGGGTGGGGATACGCAGTATTTT. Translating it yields CASSSLLAGGDTQYF.

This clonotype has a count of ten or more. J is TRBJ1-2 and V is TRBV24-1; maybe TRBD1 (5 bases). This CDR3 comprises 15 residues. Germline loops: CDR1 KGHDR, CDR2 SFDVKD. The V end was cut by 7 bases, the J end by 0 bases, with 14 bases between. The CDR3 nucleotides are TGTGCCACCAGACCTAGGACACCCGCTAACTATGGCTACACCTTC. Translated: CATRPRTPANYGYTF.

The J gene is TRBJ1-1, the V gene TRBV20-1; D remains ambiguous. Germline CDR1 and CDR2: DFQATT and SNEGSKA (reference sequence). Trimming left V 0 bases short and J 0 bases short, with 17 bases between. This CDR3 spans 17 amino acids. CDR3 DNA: TGCAGTGCTAGAGATCGGGCTAGCGGGAGGATGAACACTGAAGCTTTCTTT. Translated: CSARDRASGRMNTEAFF.

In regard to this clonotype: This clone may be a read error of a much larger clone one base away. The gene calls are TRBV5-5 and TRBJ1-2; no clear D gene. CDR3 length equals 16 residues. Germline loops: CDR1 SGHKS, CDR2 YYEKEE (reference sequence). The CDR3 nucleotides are TGTGCCGGCAGCTTAGGTCCGGCGAGGGATTGGAGGGGCTACACCTTC. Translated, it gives CAGSLGPARDWRGYTF.

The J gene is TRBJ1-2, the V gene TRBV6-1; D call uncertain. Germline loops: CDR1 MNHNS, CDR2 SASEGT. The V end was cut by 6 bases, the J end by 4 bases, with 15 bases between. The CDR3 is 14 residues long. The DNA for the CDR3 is TGTGCCAGCAGAGAGGAGCTGGGTATCTATGGCTACACCTTC. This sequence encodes CASREELGIYGYTF.

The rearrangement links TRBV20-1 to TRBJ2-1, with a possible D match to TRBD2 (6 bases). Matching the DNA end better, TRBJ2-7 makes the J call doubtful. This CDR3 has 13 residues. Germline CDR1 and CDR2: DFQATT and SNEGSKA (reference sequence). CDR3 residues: CSAGTRRYNEQYF. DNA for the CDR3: TGCAGTGCTGGGACTCGACGATACAATGAGCAGTACTTC.

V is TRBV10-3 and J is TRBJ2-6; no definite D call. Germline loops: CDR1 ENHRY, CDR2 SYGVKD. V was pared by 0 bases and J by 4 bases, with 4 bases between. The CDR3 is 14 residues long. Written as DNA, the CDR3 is TGTGCCATCAGTGAGTCTACAGGGGCCAACGTCCTGACTTTC. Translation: CAISESTGANVLTF.

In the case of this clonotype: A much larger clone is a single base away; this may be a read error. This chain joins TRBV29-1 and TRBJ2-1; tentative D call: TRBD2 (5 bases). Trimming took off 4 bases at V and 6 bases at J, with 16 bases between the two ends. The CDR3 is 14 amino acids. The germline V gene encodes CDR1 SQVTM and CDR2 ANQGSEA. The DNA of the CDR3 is TGCAGCGTTGTAGAGGGCCGCGGTTGCAATGAGCAGTTCTTC. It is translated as CSVVEGRGCNEQFF.

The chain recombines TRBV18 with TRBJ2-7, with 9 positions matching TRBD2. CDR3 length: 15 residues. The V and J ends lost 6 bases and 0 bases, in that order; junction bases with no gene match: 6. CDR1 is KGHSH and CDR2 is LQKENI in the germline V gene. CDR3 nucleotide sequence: TGTGCCAGCTCCCTGACTAGCGGCTACTCCTACGAGCAGTACTTC. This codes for CASSLTSGYSYEQYF.